This is a list of T cell receptor beta chains from one sample in a study of OX40 agonist ivuxolimab in advanced cancers. Sequenced by immunoSEQ multiplex PCR; TCRdb stores in-frame clones only, minus some. This table holds approximately 79,000 clones, 85% found once. The sample consisted of CD4+ or CD8+ T cells sorted from blood, taken in a trial of the OX40 agonist ivuxolimab. The source of these receptors is an adult with an advanced solid tumor such as melanoma, head and neck, liver or kidney cancer. CDR3s leave out the opening cysteine and the closing phenylalanine or tryptophan.

V,length,J,CDR3
TRBV27,14,TRBJ2-6,ASSSRLDSGANVLT
TRBV18,13,TRBJ2-7,ASSPPASGNVGQY
TRBV6-5,13,TRBJ2-1,ASSYEGGSYNEQF
TRBV30,9,TRBJ1-2,AWSGQGGYT
TRBV19,13,TRBJ1-5,ASTKTGTGNQPQH
TRBV9,13,TRBJ2-7,ASSVAPDRAYEQY
TRBV10-3,15,TRBJ1-4,AISESGSSATNEKLF
TRBV6-6,10,TRBJ1-3,ASSYGGNTIY
TRBV7-3,16,TRBJ1-6,ASSLASTQRGYNSPLH
TRBV7-9,14,TRBJ2-1,ASSFNDRAGVLGQF